The 20 T cell receptor beta chains in this list originate from one sample, sequenced in a study of PD-L1 blockade in urothelial cancer. Clones were sequenced by immunoSEQ multiplex PCR, and TCRdb holds only the in-frame ones, with some missing. The repertoire holds 45,000 or so clones, with 82% as singletons. Sequencing was performed on PBMCs, taken around atezolizumab (anti-PD-L1) treatment. These receptors originate from a man between 70 and 80 years old with urothelial cancer.

The J gene is TRBJ2-3, the V gene TRBV6-1, with D unresolved. The V and J ends lost 2 bases and 2 bases respectively, with 14 bases between them. The CDR3 is 16 residues long. Per germline, CDR1 MNHNS and CDR2 SASEGT. The CDR3 loop reads CASSEHGPVNTDTQYF. Here the CDR3 DNA reads TGTGCCAGCAGTGAACATGGTCCAGTTAACACAGATACGCAGTATTTT.

The chain recombines TRBV29-1 with TRBJ2-1, with 9 bases lining up with TRBD1. The V and J ends lost 7 bases and 10 bases, in that order; junction bases with no gene match: 5. The CDR3 spans 11 residues. CDR1 is SQVTM and CDR2 is ANQGSEA in the germline V gene. The CDR3 sequence: CSAGQGSEQFF. DNA of the CDR3: TGCAGCGCCGGACAGGGGTCGGAGCAGTTCTTC.

The rearrangement links TRBV9 to TRBJ1-6, with D maybe TRBD1 (5 bases). In germline, CDR1 is SGDLS, CDR2 YYNGEE. The V and J ends lost 1 base and 9 bases respectively, with 8 bases between them. The CDR3 has 13 amino acids. As DNA, the CDR3 is TGTGCCAGCAGCGTATCCAGGGTTTCACCCCTCCACTTT. Protein sequence: CASSVSRVSPLHF.

This chain uses TRBV5-6 with TRBJ2-4, with a possible D match to TRBD2 (6 bases). The CDR3 covers 14 residues. Deletions cut 1 base from V and 3 bases from J, with 8 bases between. CDR1 is SGHDT and CDR2 is YYEEEE in the germline V gene. The CDR3, as DNA: TGTGCCAGCAGCTTGTACGGGGGCAAAAACATTCAGTACTTC. Residues: CASSLYGGKNIQYF.

The chain has TRBV21-1 and TRBJ2-2; the listed D gene, TRBD2, was not tested against the DNA. TRBV21-1 represents a pseudogene. The length of the CDR3 is 14 residues. The CDR3 DNA is TGTGCCAGCAGCATCAAACCCCTAACCGGGGAGCTGTTTTTT. Translation gives CASSIKPLTGELFF.

This sequence joins TRBV4-3 and TRBJ2-5; the match to TRBD2 covers 7 bases. Germline values: CDR1 LGHNA, CDR2 YSLEER. This CDR3 region has 18 residues. The ends lost 4 bases at V and 5 bases at J; junction bases unmatched: 19. CDR3 nucleotide sequence: TGCGCCAGCAGCCCCACACAGCCGGGTAGCGGGTCGCTGGAGACCCAGTACTTC. This translates into CASSPTQPGSGSLETQYF.

The rearrangement links TRBV25-1 to TRBJ2-5; no clear D gene. The CDR3 spans 15 residues. Germline CDR1 is MGHDK and CDR2 is SYGVNS. V was pared by 3 bases and J by 1 base, with 12 bases between. The CDR3 bases are TGTGCCAGCAGTGAGGCAGGCTCCCTCCAAGAGACCCAGTACTTC. Residues: CASSEAGSLQETQYF.

This clone came up a few times. This chain connects TRBV6-1 to TRBJ1-1; 9 bases match TRBD1. This CDR3 has 16 residues. Germline V gives CDR1 MNHNS, CDR2 SASEGT. V was clipped by 4 bases and J by 0 bases; unmatched bases: 6. DNA for the CDR3: TGTGCCAGCAGTGTGGGACAGGGCCCTATGAACACTGAAGCTTTCTTT. This codes for CASSVGQGPMNTEAFF.

There are a few counts of this clone. This chain connects TRBV5-1 to TRBJ2-7; weak D call: TRBD2 (6 bases). The germline gives CDR1 SGHRS, CDR2 YFSETQ. The length of the CDR3 is 14 residues. V was trimmed by 6 bases and J by 5 bases, leaving 18 bases between them. In DNA form, the CDR3 reads TGCGCCAGCACCCCGTTGGAGGGGACGGACGAGCAGTACTTC. Translation: CASTPLEGTDEQYF.

This rearrangement joins TRBV6-5 to TRBJ1-2; D is ambiguous. Germline assignment: CDR1 MNHEY and CDR2 SVGAGI. Trimming removed 5 bases at V and 7 bases at J, with 14 bases between. This CDR3 spans 13 amino acids. The CDR3 DNA sequence: TGTGCCAGCAGTAGAGGTAGTTCGGGTGGCTACACCTTC. This encodes CASSRGSSGGYTF.

CDR3: CASSFFESSYEQYF. The CDR3 region has the DNA TGCGCCAGCAGCTTCTTTGAGAGCTCCTACGAGCAGTACTTC. This chain joins TRBV5-1 and TRBJ2-7; no firm D call. The CDR3 length is 14 residues. The V end lost 2 bases, the J end lost 0 bases, and 9 bases lay between the germline ends. The germline V gene encodes CDR1 SGHRS and CDR2 YFSETQ.

This clone was found many times. The rearrangement uses TRBV5-4 and TRBJ1-1, with D unclear. From germline, CDR1 is SGHNT and CDR2 YYREEE (reference sequence). The CDR3 totals 15 residues. Trimming pared 0 bases from V and 1 base from J, leaving 10 bases between. CDR3 sequence reads: CASSLASKTNTEAFF. CDR3 coding DNA: TGTGCCAGCAGCTTGGCGAGCAAAACGAACACTGAAGCTTTCTTT.

The V gene is TRBV11-3, the J gene TRBJ2-3; D might be TRBD2 (5 bases). The V gene's germline CDR1 is SGHNT and CDR2 YENEEA. CDR3 length: 12 residues. Trimming removed 5 bases at V and 8 bases at J, with 11 bases between. The CDR3 is CASSRPGGTQYF. The CDR3 DNA follows: TGTGCCAGCAGCCGGCCTGGAGGTACGCAGTATTTT.

The chain links TRBV12-5 to TRBJ2-1; 9 nucleotides match TRBD2. CDR1 and CDR2 (germline): LGHNT, FRNRAP. J was trimmed by 6 bases and V by 1 base; bases with no gene match: 7. The length of the CDR3 is 16 residues. DNA of the CDR3: TGTGCTAGTGGTTTGGGGACTAGCGAGGGCCTCAATGAGCAGTTCTTC. Translating it yields CASGLGTSEGLNEQFF.

The chain combines TRBV7-6 with TRBJ1-5; TRBD1 aligns across 7 bases. Losses at the gene ends were 0 bases for V and 2 bases for J; bases not matched to a gene: 1. CDR3 length: 15 residues. CDR1 is SGHVS, CDR2 FNYEAQ, per germline. CDR3 amino acids: CASSLAGTGNQPQHF. The CDR3, as DNA: TGTGCCAGCAGCTTAGCGGGGACAGGCAATCAGCCCCAGCATTTT.

The chain couples TRBV6-5 to TRBJ1-2, with TRBD1 as a possible D gene (6 bases). V shed 7 bases and J shed 7 bases, with 22 bases lying between them. The CDR3 is 15 amino acids. Per the germline V gene, CDR1 is MNHEY and CDR2 is SVGAGI. The chain's CDR3 is CASTATATGRRGYTF. DNA of the CDR3: TGTGCCAGCACCGCGACAGCTACAGGGCGGCGTGGCTACACCTTC.

CDR3 sequence reads: CASTLGLLNTEAFF. The CDR3 nucleotides read TGTGCCAGCACCCTGGGACTGCTGAACACTGAAGCTTTCTTT. The V and J genes are TRBV2 and TRBJ1-1; tentative D call: TRBD1 (5 bases). The CDR3 runs to 14 residues. In germline, CDR1 is SNHLY, CDR2 FYNNEI. V lost 7 bases and J 0 bases, leaving 12 bases between the germline ends. Full variable domain (outside the CDR3, taken from reference TRBV2 and TRBJ1-1): EPEVTQTPSHQVTQMGQEVILRCVPISNHLYFYWYRQILGQKVEFLVSFYNNEISEKSEIFDDQFSVERPDGSNFTLKIRSTKLEDSAMYFCASTLGLLNTEAFFGQGTRLTVV.

The V and J genes are TRBV5-6 and TRBJ2-1; possibly TRBD2 for D (5 bases). Germline CDR1 and CDR2: SGHDT and YYEEEE. Deletions cut 4 bases from V and 6 bases from J, with 11 bases between. This CDR3 region has 13 residues. CDR3 sequence reads: CASSKRSGNEQFF. The DNA of the CDR3 is TGTGCCAGCAGCAAACGGAGCGGCAATGAGCAGTTCTTC.

A few counts support this clone. The rearrangement uses TRBV13 and TRBJ2-2; 15 bases align to TRBD2. V was clipped by 5 bases and J by 5 bases; unmatched bases: 6. The CDR3 runs 17 residues. Germline V gene data show CDR1 as PRHDT and CDR2 as FYEKMQ (reference sequence). The DNA of the CDR3 is TGTGCCAGCAGCCCCCGGGGACTAGCGGGAGGAACCGGGGAGCTGTTTTTT. Protein: CASSPRGLAGGTGELFF.

This clone has more than one count but fewer than ten. The CDR3 DNA sequence: TGTGCCAGCAGTTTCGCCCCGCTAGAAGCGGGAGTAGGTGAGCAGTTCTTC. Translating it yields CASSFAPLEAGVGEQFF. The gene calls are TRBV7-3 and TRBJ2-1, with TRBD2 matching over 8 bases. This CDR3 has 17 residues. J lost 9 bases, V lost 6 bases, and 19 bases had no gene match. Germline CDR1 reads SGHTA; CDR2 reads FQGTGA.